These 32 T cell receptor beta chains were all obtained from the same sample, sequenced in a study of identical twins. From the 5' RACE reads, TCRdb called clonotypes with MiXCR, one entry per CDR3 protein. The repertoire consists of about 150,000 distinct CDR3 sequences, with around 3.5% occurring once and the leading ten covering approximately 7.7%. The material sequenced was memory T cells sorted from blood. All receptors come from a man younger than 35 in good health.

This chain uses TRBV25-1 with TRBJ2-5; the match to TRBD2 covers 9 bases. Germline V gene sequence: CDR1 MGHDK, CDR2 SYGVNS. With V trimmed by 3 bases and J by 3 bases, 2 bases remained unmatched. The length of the CDR3 is 14 residues. The CDR3: CASSEVAGEETQYF. CDR3 nucleotides: TGTGCCAGCAGTGAGGTAGCGGGAGAAGAGACCCAGTACTTC.

Only a few counts were recorded for this clonotype. At one of its ends the junction is not consistent with the germline gene, which may arise from a read error. The genes are TRBV20-1 and TRBJ1-2; D is uncertain. The CDR3 spans 11 residues. The germline V gene has CDR1 DFQATT and CDR2 SNEGSKA (reference sequence). The CDR3 nucleotides are TGCAGTGCTAGAGATCGGGCCTCCTCCGCCTTC. It specifies CSARDRASSAF.

This clonotype was detected many times. The chain recombines TRBV5-1 with TRBJ2-3, with D possibly being TRBD1 (5 bases). There are 16 residues in the CDR3. V lost 5 bases to trimming and J lost 0 bases, with 16 bases between them. In germline, CDR1 is SGHRS, CDR2 YFSETQ. The CDR3: CASRFDSGPSTDTQYF. The CDR3, as DNA: TGCGCCAGCAGATTTGACTCAGGGCCTAGCACAGATACGCAGTATTTT.

The rearrangement joins TRBV7-3 to TRBJ1-2; 8 nucleotides agree with TRBD1. V gave up 0 bases and J gave up 6 bases; unmatched junction bases: 3. The CDR3 runs 14 residues. Germline V CDR1 and CDR2: SGHTA, FQGTGA. For the CDR3, the DNA is TGTGCCAGCAGCTTAACAAACAGGGGGGATGGCTACACCTTC. Its protein product is CASSLTNRGDGYTF.

The sample holds many counts of this clonotype. This chain connects TRBV29-1 to TRBJ2-1; possible D gene TRBD1, 6 bases. The V and J ends lost 3 bases and 5 bases respectively, with 11 bases between them. The CDR3 has 13 residues. Germline V gives CDR1 SQVTM, CDR2 ANQGSEA. The CDR3 sequence is CSVDRGNDNEQFF. As DNA, the CDR3 is TGCAGCGTTGATAGGGGGAACGACAATGAGCAGTTCTTC.

This clonotype has only a few counts. The genes are TRBV7-9 and TRBJ1-3; tentative D call: TRBD1 (6 bases). Germline V gives CDR1 SEHNR, CDR2 FQNEAQ (reference sequence). V was clipped by 5 bases and J by 4 bases, with 18 bases between them. CDR3 size: 16 residues. CDR3 amino acids: CASSSTSRGSGNTIYF. In DNA, the CDR3 is TGTGCCAGCAGCAGCACTTCCAGGGGATCCGGAAACACCATATATTTT.

This clonotype occurred many times. This chain links TRBV6-5 with TRBJ1-1, with D possibly TRBD1 on 6 matching bases. The CDR3 extends over 14 amino acids. Between the trimmed V and J ends, which lost 2 bases and 1 base, there was a span of 8 bases. CDR1 and CDR2 (germline): MNHEY, SVGAGI. CDR3 amino acids: CASSYGQKNTEAFF. The CDR3 nucleotides are TGTGCCAGCAGTTACGGACAGAAGAACACTGAAGCTTTCTTT.

This clonotype was detected ten times or more. The V call is TRBV4-2, the J call TRBJ2-1; 8 nucleotides agree with TRBD2. V shed 0 bases and J 8 bases; nucleotides not matched to a gene: 9. The germline V gene encodes CDR1 LGHNA and CDR2 YNFKEQ. The CDR3 spans 16 residues. The CDR3 here is CASSQDGTGGPDEQFF. The CDR3 DNA reads as TGTGCCAGCAGCCAAGATGGGACGGGAGGGCCGGATGAGCAGTTCTTC.

A remark on this clonotype: A read error is possible here, since a much larger clone lies one base away. The chain joins TRBV7-3 to TRBJ2-1, with TRBD1 matching 8 bases. The CDR3 covers 15 residues. Germline-derived CDR1 and CDR2 are SGHTA and FQGTGA. The CDR3 protein is CANSIGQGLHNEQFF. For the CDR3, the DNA is TGTGCCAACAGCATCGGACAGGGTCTCCACAATGAGCAGTTCTTC.

This clonotype was picked up many times. The rearrangement uses TRBV20-1 and TRBJ2-3; D call uncertain. This CDR3 has 16 residues. Trimming cost V 6 bases and J 4 bases, with 23 bases left between them. Germline-derived CDR1 and CDR2 are DFQATT and SNEGSKA (reference sequence). The CDR3 loop reads CSAHGRRATLADTQYF. The CDR3 DNA follows: TGCAGTGCCCATGGGCGTCGGGCGACACTGGCAGATACGCAGTATTTT.

This clonotype was detected many times. The chain recombines TRBV5-1 with TRBJ2-1, with TRBD1 matching over 8 bases. The germline CDR1 and CDR2 sequences are SGHRS and YFSETQ. CDR3 length: 15 amino acids. The junction had 13 bases not matched to a gene; V was cut back by 5 bases and J by 9 bases. CDR3 amino acids: CASRDLRGHYFEQFF. CDR3 sequence (DNA): TGCGCCAGCAGGGACCTCAGGGGGCATTACTTTGAGCAGTTCTTC.

This clonotype was seen many times. This chain links TRBV12-3 or TRBV12-4 with TRBJ1-2; D remains ambiguous. The CDR3 is 13 amino acids. The germline V and J ends were trimmed by 5 bases and 0 bases, with 7 bases remaining between them. CDR3 protein: CASSARTNYGYTF. The DNA of the CDR3 is TGTGCCAGCAGTGCTAGAACTAACTATGGCTACACCTTC.

This clonotype has a count of ten or more. This chain joins TRBV10-3 and TRBJ1-2; TRBD1 aligns across 7 bases. The CDR3 sequence is 14 residues long. The V segment lost 5 bases and the J segment 2 bases; nucleotides outside the gene matches: 5. Germline CDR1 and CDR2: ENHRY and SYGVKD. CDR3 DNA: TGTGCCATCAGTCCTGGGACAGAAAACTATGGCTACACCTTC. Translation gives CAISPGTENYGYTF.

The sample holds a few counts of this clonotype. The chain combines TRBV12-5 with TRBJ2-7; D is undetermined. CDR1 and CDR2 (germline): LGHNT, FRNRAP. Trimming took 7 bases from V and 3 from J, leaving 13 bases between them. The CDR3 is 13 amino acids. The CDR3 DNA follows: TGTGCTAGTGCCCTTGGGGTAGGCTACGAGCAGTACGTC. Translating gives CASALGVGYEQYV.

This clonotype turned up a few times. Here the CDR3 DNA reads TGCGCCAGCAGCCCGGGTTTCTCAGGGACGCAAGAGACCCAGTACTTC. It encodes CASSPGFSGTQETQYF. The gene calls are TRBV4-3 and TRBJ2-5, with D possibly being TRBD1 or TRBD2 (5 bases each). This CDR3 spans 16 amino acids. Germline V CDR1 and CDR2: LGHNA, YSLEER. Trimming pared 4 bases from V and 2 bases from J, leaving 17 bases between.

This clonotype has just a few counts. This chain uses TRBV11-3 with TRBJ2-5; D call uncertain. CDR3 size: 13 residues. V was clipped by 5 bases and J by 2 bases, with 9 bases between them. The germline V gene encodes CDR1 SGHNT and CDR2 YENEEA. The CDR3 region has the DNA TGTGCCAGCAGCACCGGGTGGCAAGAGACCCAGTACTTC. This encodes CASSTGWQETQYF.

The sample holds many counts of this clonotype. The chain joins TRBV10-3 to TRBJ2-7; the D gene is possibly TRBD1 (6 bases). Per the germline V gene, CDR1 is ENHRY and CDR2 is SYGVKD. This CDR3 contains 15 residues. V lost 6 bases and J lost 0, with 15 bases in between. The CDR3 protein is CAISVDRSTSYEQYV. Here the CDR3 DNA reads TGTGCCATCAGCGTTGACAGGTCCACCTCCTACGAGCAGTACGTC.

This clonotype was recorded at least ten times. The CDR3 end shows no conserved phenylalanine or tryptophan, and so a read error is likely. The genes are TRBV12-3 or TRBV12-4 and TRBJ2-3, with TRBD1 identical over 9 bases. Losses at the gene ends were 10 bases for V and 0 bases for J; bases not matched to a gene: 5. The CDR3 length is 14 residues. The CDR3 DNA reads TGTGCCACCCGGGACAGGGCCAGCACAGATACGCAGTATTCT. It encodes CATRDRASTDTQYS.

In its sample, this clonotype was seen many times. CDR3 sequence: CASSFGGSNNNEQFF. Here the CDR3 DNA reads TGTGCCAGCAGTTTTGGGGGGAGTAACAATAATGAGCAGTTCTTC. The rearrangement links TRBV12-3 or TRBV12-4 to TRBJ2-1; D is perhaps TRBD2 (6 bases). Trimming left V 3 bases short and J 7 bases short, with 16 bases between. The CDR3 has 15 residues.

Many counts were recorded for this clonotype. V gene TRBV20-1 combines with J gene TRBJ2-2, with D perhaps TRBD1 or TRBD2 (5 bases each). This CDR3 contains 14 residues. V lost 3 bases and J 0 bases, leaving 8 bases between the germline ends. Germline values: CDR1 DFQATT, CDR2 SNEGSKA (reference sequence). The CDR3, as DNA: TGCAGTGCTAGGAGAGGGGCGAACACCGGGGAGCTGTTTTTT. Amino acids: CSARRGANTGELFF.

The sample holds many counts of this clonotype. This rearrangement joins TRBV6-1 to TRBJ2-1; D tentatively reads TRBD1 or TRBD2 (9 bases each). This CDR3 is 16 amino acids long. Trimming left V 6 bases short and J 12 bases short, with 27 bases between. Germline loops: CDR1 MNHNS, CDR2 SASEGT. CDR3 amino acids: CASRSTGQGMTSGQFF. The CDR3 region has the DNA TGTGCCAGCAGATCCACGGGACAGGGCATGACTAGCGGGCAGTTCTTC.

In its sample, this clonotype was seen many times. J is TRBJ1-4 and V is TRBV10-3; TRBD1 matches 10 bases. The J segment lost 11 bases and the V segment lost 2 bases, leaving 8 bases of the junction unmatched. The CDR3 runs to 15 residues. CDR1 and CDR2 from the germline V gene are ENHRY and SYGVKD. The DNA for the CDR3 is TGTGCCATCAGTGAGGGACAGGGGGACTTTTGGAAACTGTTTTTT. It yields the protein CAISEGQGDFWKLFF.

This clonotype showed up just a few times. This rearrangement joins TRBV20-1 to TRBJ2-7; no reliable D call. This CDR3 is 14 amino acids long. Germline-derived CDR1 and CDR2 are DFQATT and SNEGSKA (reference sequence). Between the trimmed V and J ends, which lost 5 bases and 2 bases, there was a span of 16 bases. The CDR3 loop reads CSAETDHSTYEQYF. Here the CDR3 DNA reads TGCAGTGCTGAAACCGATCACTCCACCTACGAGCAGTACTTC.

This clonotype was recorded at least ten times. The V gene is TRBV4-3, the J gene TRBJ2-5; TRBD1 aligns across 7 bases. The length of the CDR3 is 17 residues. CDR1 and CDR2 (germline): LGHNA, YSLEER. With 2 bases clipped from V and 4 bases from J, the junction kept 13 bases outside the gene matches. The CDR3 here is CASSQSSFPAGGETQYF. In nucleotides, the CDR3 is TGCGCCAGCAGCCAATCATCCTTTCCGGCAGGGGGAGAGACCCAGTACTTC.

Many counts were recorded for this clonotype. This rearrangement joins TRBV6-2 or TRBV6-3 to TRBJ1-2; D unclear. V was clipped by 7 bases and J by 9 bases, with 21 bases between them. This CDR3 spans 14 amino acids. CDR1 is MNHEY, CDR2 SVGEGT, per germline. CDR3 residues: CASTPAGGSKSYTF. CDR3 in DNA: TGTGCCAGCACCCCGGCCGGTGGTTCGAAGAGCTACACCTTC.

Many counts were recorded for this clonotype. V and J are TRBV18 and TRBJ2-1, with D possibly matching TRBD2 (6 bases). Germline CDR1 and CDR2: KGHSH and LQKENI. The CDR3 sequence is 17 residues long. V dropped 3 bases and J dropped 4 bases, with 19 bases sitting between them. The DNA for the CDR3 is TGTGCCAGCTCACCGCTGGGAATGAGCGGGCTTTACAATGAGCAGTTCTTC. It translates to CASSPLGMSGLYNEQFF. The full variable domain, with the rest looked up from reference TRBV18 and TRBJ2-1, is NAGVMQNPRHLVRRRGQEARLRCSPMKGHSHVYWYRQLPEEGLKFMVYLQKENIIDESGMPKERFSAEFPKEGPSILRIQQVVRGDSAAYFCASSPLGMSGLYNEQFFGPGTRLTVL.

The V gene is TRBV12-3 or TRBV12-4, the J gene TRBJ2-1; TRBD2 aligns across 8 bases. The CDR3 contains 15 residues. The J segment lost 8 bases and the V segment lost 8 bases, leaving 14 bases of the junction unmatched. The chain's CDR3 is CASCPAGREEDEQFF. Here the CDR3 DNA reads TGTGCCAGCTGTCCTGCCGGGAGGGAGGAGGATGAGCAGTTCTTC.

This clonotype appeared many times. V gene TRBV3-1 combines with J gene TRBJ2-7; D is perhaps TRBD2 (5 bases). Germline V gene data show CDR1 as LGHDT and CDR2 as YNNKEL (reference sequence). CDR3 size: 16 residues. V was trimmed by 1 base and J by 9 bases, leaving 22 bases between them. This chain's CDR3 is CASSQGLAAAGVGQYF. The CDR3, as DNA: TGTGCCAGCAGCCAAGGATTGGCGGCCGCGGGCGTTGGGCAGTACTTC.

This clonotype was observed at least ten times. V and J are TRBV28 and TRBJ2-3, with D possibly called TRBD1 or TRBD2 (5 bases each). This CDR3 spans 15 amino acids. Trimming shortened V by 4 bases and J by 3 bases, and 14 bases separated the two germline ends. From germline, CDR1 is MDHEN and CDR2 SYDVKM. CDR3 DNA sequence: TGTGCCAGCAGTTCCCCCCGGGGCGCGACAGATACGCAGTATTTT. It specifies CASSSPRGATDTQYF.

This clonotype was recorded many times. The chain employs TRBV25-1 and TRBJ2-7; D tentatively fits TRBD1 or TRBD2 (6 bases each). The CDR3 covers 14 residues. Germline lookup yields CDR1 MGHDK and CDR2 SYGVNS. V lost 1 base and J 2 bases, leaving 9 bases between the germline ends. Here the CDR3 DNA reads TGTGCCAGCAGTGAATTAGGGGGGCCCTACGAGCAGTACTTC. Translation gives CASSELGGPYEQYF.

This clonotype has at least ten counts. This sequence joins TRBV10-2 and TRBJ2-2; a possible D gene is TRBD2 (5 bases). Deletions cut 7 bases from V and 4 bases from J, with 13 bases between. This CDR3 comprises 14 residues. In germline, CDR1 is WSHSY, CDR2 SAAADI. The CDR3 DNA is TGCGCCAGCACGGACTTGACTATCACCGGGGAGCTGTTTTTT. Its translation is CASTDLTITGELFF.

This clonotype occurred a few times. This sequence may be a read error, since a much larger clone differs from it by one base. CDR3 amino acids: CASSFCYFYEQYF. For the CDR3, the DNA is TGTGCCAGCAGTTTTTGTTACTTCTACGAGCAGTACTTC. V and J are TRBV28 and TRBJ2-7; D is uncertain. V was cut by 3 bases and J by 3 bases, with 9 bases left in between. Germline CDR1 reads MDHEN; CDR2 reads SYDVKM. The CDR3 runs to 13 residues.